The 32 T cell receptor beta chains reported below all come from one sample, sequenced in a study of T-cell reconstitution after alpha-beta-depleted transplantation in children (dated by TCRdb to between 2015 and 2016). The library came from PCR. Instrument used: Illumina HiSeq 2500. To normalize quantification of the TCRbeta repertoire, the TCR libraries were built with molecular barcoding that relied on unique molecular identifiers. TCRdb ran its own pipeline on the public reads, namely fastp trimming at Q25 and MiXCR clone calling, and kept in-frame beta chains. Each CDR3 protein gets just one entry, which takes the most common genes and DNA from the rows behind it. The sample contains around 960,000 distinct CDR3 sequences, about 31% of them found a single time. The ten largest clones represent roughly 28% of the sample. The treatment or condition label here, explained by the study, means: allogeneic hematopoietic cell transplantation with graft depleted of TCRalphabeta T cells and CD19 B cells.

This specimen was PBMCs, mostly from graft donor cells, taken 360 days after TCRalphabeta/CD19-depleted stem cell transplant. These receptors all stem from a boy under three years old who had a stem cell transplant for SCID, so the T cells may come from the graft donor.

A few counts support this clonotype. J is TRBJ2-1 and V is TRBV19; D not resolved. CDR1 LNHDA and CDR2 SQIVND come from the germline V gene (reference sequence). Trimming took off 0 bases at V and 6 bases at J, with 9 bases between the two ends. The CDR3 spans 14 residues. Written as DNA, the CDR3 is TGTGCCAGTAGTATAGATCGGGTCAGCAATGAGCAGTTCTTC. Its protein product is CASSIDRVSNEQFF.

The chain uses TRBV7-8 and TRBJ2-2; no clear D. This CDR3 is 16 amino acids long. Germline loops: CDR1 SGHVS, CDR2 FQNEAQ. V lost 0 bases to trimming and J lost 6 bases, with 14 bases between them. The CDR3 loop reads CASSLALRGRPGELFF. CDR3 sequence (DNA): TGTGCCAGCAGCTTAGCGCTAAGAGGTCGTCCCGGGGAGCTGTTTTTT.

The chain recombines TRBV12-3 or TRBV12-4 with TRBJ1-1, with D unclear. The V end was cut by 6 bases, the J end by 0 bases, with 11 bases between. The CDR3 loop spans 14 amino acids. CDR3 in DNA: TGTGCCAGCAGACATTCGGGGATGAACACTGAAGCTTTCTTT. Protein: CASRHSGMNTEAFF.

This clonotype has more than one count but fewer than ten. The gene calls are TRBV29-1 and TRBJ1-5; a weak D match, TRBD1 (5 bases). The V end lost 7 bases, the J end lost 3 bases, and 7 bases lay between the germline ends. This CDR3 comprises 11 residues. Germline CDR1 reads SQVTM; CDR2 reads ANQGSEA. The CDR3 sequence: CSAGTNQPQHF. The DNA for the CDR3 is TGCAGCGCAGGGACCAATCAGCCCCAGCATTTT.

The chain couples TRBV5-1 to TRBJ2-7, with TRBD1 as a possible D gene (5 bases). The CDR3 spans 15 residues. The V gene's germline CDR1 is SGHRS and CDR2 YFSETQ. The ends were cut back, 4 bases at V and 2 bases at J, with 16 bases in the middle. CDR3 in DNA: TGCGCCAGCAGCATTGGTCCAGGGTTGGCCTACGAGCAGTACTTC. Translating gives CASSIGPGLAYEQYF.

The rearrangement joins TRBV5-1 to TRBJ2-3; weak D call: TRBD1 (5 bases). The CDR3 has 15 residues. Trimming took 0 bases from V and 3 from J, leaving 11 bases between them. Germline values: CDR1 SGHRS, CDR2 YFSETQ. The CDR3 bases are TGCGCCAGCAGCTTGGTCCGACAGCCTACAGATACGCAGTATTTT. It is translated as CASSLVRQPTDTQYF.

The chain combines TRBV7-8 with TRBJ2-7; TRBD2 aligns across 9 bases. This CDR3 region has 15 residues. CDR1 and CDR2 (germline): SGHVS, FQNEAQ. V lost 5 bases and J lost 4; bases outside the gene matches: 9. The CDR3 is CASSPAGGPQYEQYF. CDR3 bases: TGTGCCAGCAGCCCAGCGGGGGGCCCCCAGTACGAGCAGTACTTC.

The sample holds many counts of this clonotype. The CDR3 DNA sequence: TGTGCCAGCAGCCAATATACTAGCGTCGGGGTGGAGCAGTTCTTC. Translated, it gives CASSQYTSVGVEQFF. The V and J genes are TRBV4-2 and TRBJ2-1; TRBD2 aligns across 7 bases. This CDR3 is 15 amino acids long. Germline lookup yields CDR1 LGHNA and CDR2 YNFKEQ. The ends lost 2 bases at V and 10 bases at J; junction bases unmatched: 11.

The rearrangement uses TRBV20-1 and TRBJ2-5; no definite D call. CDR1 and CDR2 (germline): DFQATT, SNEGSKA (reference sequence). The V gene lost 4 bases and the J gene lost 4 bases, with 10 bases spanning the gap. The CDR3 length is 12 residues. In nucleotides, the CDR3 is TGCAGTGCTAACATAGTGGGAGAGACCCAGTACTTC. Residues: CSANIVGETQYF.

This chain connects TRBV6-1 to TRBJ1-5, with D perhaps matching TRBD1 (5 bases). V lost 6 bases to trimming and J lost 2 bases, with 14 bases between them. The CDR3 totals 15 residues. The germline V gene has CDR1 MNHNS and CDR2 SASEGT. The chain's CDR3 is CASSSGANGNQPQHF. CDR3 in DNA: TGTGCCAGCAGCTCCGGGGCTAATGGCAATCAGCCCCAGCATTTT.

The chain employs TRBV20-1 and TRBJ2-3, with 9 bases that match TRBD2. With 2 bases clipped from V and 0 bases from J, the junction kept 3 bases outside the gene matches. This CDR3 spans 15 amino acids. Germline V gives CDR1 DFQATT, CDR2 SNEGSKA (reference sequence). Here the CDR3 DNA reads TGCAGTGCTAGACGACTAGCGGAGAGCACAGATACGCAGTATTTT. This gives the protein CSARRLAESTDTQYF.

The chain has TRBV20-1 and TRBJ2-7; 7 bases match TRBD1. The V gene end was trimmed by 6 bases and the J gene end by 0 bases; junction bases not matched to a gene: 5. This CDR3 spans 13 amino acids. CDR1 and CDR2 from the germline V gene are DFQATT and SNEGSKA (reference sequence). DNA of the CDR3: TGCAGTGCCCCGGACAGGAGCTCCTACGAGCAGTACTTC. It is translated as CSAPDRSSYEQYF.

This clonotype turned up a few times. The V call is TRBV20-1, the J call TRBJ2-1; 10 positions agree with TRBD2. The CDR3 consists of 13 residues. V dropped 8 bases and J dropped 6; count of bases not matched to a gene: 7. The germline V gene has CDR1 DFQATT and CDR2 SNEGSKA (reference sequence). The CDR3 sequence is CSSGTSVPNEQFF. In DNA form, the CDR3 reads TGCAGTTCCGGGACTAGCGTTCCCAATGAGCAGTTCTTC.

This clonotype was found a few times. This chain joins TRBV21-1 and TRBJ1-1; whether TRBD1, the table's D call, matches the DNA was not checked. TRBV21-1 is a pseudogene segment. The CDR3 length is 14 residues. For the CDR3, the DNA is TGTGCCAGCCAACCCGGGACAGCGAACACTGAAGCTTTCTTT. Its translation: CASQPGTANTEAFF.

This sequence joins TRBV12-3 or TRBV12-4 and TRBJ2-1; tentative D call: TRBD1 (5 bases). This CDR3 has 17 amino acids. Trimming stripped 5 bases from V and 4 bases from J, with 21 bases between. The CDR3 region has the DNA TGTGCCAGCAGTCCCTCGACAACCCTAGGGGCTTACAATGAGCAGTTCTTC. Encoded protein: CASSPSTTLGAYNEQFF.

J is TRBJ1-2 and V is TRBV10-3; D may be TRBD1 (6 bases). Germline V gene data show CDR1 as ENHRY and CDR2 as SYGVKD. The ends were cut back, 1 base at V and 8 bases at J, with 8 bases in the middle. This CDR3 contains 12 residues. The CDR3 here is CAISEWTDGYTF. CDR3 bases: TGTGCCATCAGTGAGTGGACAGACGGCTACACCTTC.

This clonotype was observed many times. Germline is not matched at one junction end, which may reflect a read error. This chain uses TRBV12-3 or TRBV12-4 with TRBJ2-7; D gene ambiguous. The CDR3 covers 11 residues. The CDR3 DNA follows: TGTGCCAGCAGCTTAGGTAGCGAGCAGTACTTC. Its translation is CASSLGSEQYF.

The CDR3: CASSFQGARTGQFF. The CDR3 bases are TGTGCCAGCAGCTTCCAAGGGGCCCGCACGGGGCAGTTCTTC. The genes are TRBV9 and TRBJ2-1, with D tentatively TRBD1 (5 bases). CDR3 length: 14 amino acids. Trimming cost V 4 bases and J 12 bases, with 20 bases left between them. Germline CDR1 and CDR2: SGDLS and YYNGEE.

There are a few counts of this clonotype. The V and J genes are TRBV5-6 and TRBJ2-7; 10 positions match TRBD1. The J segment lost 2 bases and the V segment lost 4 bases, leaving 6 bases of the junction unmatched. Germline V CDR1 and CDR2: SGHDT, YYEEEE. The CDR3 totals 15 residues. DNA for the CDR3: TGTGCCAGCAGCGCCGGGACAGGGGTCCCCTACGAGCAGTACTTC. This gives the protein CASSAGTGVPYEQYF.

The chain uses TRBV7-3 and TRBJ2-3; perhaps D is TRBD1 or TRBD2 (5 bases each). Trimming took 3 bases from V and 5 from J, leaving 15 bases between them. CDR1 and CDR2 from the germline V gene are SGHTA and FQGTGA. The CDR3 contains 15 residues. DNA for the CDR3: TGTGCCAGCAGCTTCCGGGGACCCCCGGGAGATACGCAGTATTTT. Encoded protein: CASSFRGPPGDTQYF.

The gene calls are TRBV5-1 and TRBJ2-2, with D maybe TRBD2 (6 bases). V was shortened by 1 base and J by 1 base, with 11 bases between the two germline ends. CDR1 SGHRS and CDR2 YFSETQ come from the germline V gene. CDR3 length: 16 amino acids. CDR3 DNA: TGCGCCAGCAGCTTGTGGGGGGAAATGAACACCGGGGAGCTGTTTTTT. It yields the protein CASSLWGEMNTGELFF.

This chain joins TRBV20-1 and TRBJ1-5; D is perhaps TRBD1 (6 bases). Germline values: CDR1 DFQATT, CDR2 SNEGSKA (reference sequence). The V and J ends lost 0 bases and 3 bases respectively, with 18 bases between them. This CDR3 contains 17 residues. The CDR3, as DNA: TGCAGTGCTAGAGATATCAGGGGCGAGGTTCCCAATCAGCCCCAGCATTTT. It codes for CSARDIRGEVPNQPQHF.

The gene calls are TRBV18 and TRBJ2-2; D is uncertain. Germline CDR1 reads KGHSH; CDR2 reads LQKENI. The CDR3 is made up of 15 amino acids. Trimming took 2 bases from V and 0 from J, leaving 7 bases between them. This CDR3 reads CASSPIGANTGELFF. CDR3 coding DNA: TGTGCCAGCTCACCAATAGGAGCGAACACCGGGGAGCTGTTTTTT.

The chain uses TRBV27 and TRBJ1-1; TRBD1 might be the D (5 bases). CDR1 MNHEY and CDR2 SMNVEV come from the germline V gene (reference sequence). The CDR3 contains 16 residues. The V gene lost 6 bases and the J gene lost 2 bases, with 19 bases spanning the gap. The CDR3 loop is CASSRGVRIRNTEAFF. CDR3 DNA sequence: TGTGCCAGCAGCCGGGGGGTTCGTATTCGTAACACTGAAGCTTTCTTT.

CDR3 in amino acids: CASSSHTGGGYEQYF. Here the CDR3 DNA reads TGTGCCAGCAGTTCTCATACAGGCGGGGGTTACGAGCAGTACTTC. The rearrangement joins TRBV28 to TRBJ2-7, with TRBD2 identical over 7 bases. This CDR3 comprises 15 residues. V dropped 4 bases and J dropped 4; count of bases not matched to a gene: 10. Germline assignment: CDR1 MDHEN and CDR2 SYDVKM.

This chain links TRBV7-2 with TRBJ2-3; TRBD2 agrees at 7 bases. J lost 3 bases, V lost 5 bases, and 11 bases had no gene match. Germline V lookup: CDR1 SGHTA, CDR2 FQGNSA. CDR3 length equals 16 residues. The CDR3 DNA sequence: TGTGCCAGCAGCCCAGGACTCCTGGGGGGGACAGATACGCAGTATTTT. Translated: CASSPGLLGGTDTQYF.

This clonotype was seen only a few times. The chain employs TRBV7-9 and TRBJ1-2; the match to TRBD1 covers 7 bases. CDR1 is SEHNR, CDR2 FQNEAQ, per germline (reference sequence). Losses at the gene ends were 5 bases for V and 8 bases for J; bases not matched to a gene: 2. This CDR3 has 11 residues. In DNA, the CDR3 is TGTGCCAGCAGCGTCAGGGGGGGCTACACCTTC. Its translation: CASSVRGGYTF.

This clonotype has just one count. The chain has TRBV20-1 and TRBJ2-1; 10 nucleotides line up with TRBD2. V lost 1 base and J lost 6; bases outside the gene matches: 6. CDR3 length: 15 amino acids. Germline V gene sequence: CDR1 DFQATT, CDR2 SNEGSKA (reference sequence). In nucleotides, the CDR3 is TGCAGTGCTAGAGTGAGCGGGGGGGCCTTCAATGAGCAGTTCTTC. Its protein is CSARVSGGAFNEQFF.

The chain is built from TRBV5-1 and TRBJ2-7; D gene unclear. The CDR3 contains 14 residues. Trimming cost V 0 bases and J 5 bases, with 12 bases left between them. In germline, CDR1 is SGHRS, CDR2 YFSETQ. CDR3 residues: CASSLVPGENEQYF. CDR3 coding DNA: TGCGCCAGCAGCTTGGTTCCGGGTGAAAACGAGCAGTACTTC.

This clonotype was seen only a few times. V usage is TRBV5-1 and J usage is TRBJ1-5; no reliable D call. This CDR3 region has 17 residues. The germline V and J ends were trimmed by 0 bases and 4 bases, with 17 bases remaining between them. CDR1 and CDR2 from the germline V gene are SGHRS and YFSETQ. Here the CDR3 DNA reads TGCGCCAGCAGCTTGGTGGTAGGAGATAGTAGTAATCAGCCCCAGCATTTT. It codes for CASSLVVGDSSNQPQHF.

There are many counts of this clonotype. The CDR3 here is CASWGTSSYNEQFF. CDR3 bases: TGTGCCAGCTGGGGGACTAGCTCCTACAATGAGCAGTTCTTC. V and J are TRBV27 and TRBJ2-1; 8 nucleotides match TRBD2. Trimming cost V 8 bases and J 0 bases; bases outside gene matches: 3. Germline CDR1 and CDR2: MNHEY and SMNVEV (reference sequence). The CDR3 loop spans 14 amino acids.

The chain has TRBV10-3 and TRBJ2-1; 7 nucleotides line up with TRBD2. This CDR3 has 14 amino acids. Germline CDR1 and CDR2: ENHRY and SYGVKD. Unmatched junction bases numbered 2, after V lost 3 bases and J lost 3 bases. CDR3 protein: CAISEGTIYNEQFF. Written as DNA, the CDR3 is TGTGCCATCAGTGAAGGGACTATCTACAATGAGCAGTTCTTC.